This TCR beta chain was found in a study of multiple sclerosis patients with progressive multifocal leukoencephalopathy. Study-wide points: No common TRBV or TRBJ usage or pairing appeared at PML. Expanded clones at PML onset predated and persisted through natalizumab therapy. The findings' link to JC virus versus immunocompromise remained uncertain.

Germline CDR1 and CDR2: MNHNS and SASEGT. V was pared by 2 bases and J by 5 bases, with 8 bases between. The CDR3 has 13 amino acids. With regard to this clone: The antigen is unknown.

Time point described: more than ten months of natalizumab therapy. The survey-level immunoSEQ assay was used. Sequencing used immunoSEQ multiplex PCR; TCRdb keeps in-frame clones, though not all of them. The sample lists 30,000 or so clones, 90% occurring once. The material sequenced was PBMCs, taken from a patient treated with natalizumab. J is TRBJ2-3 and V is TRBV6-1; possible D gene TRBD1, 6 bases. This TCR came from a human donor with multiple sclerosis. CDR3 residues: CASSERGQDTQYF. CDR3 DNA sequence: TGTGCCAGCAGTGAAAGGGGACAAGATACGCAGTATTTT.